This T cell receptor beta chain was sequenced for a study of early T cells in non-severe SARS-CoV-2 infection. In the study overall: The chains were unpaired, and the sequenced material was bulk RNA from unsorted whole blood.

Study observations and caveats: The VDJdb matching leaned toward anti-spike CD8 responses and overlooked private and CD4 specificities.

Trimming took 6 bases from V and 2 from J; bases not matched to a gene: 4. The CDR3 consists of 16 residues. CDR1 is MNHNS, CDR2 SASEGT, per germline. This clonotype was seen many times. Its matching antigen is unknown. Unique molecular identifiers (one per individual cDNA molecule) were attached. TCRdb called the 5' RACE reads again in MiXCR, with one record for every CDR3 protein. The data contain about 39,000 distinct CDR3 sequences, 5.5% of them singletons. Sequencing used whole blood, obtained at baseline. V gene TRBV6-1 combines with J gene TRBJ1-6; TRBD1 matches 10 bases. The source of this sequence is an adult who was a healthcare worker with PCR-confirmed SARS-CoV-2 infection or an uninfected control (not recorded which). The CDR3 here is CASRRDRGTYNSPLHF. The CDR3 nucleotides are TGTGCCAGCAGAAGGGACAGGGGAACCTATAATTCACCCCTCCACTTT.